A single sample is the source of the 2 T cell receptor beta chains below, sequenced in a study of blood T cell repertoires in COVID-19. Generated by immunoSEQ multiplex PCR, the TCRdb table keeps only in-frame clones and is missing some. The sample includes 180,000 or so clones, 65% to 85% seen only once; the top ten take roughly 13%. Specimen: PBMCs or T cells enriched from blood (not recorded which). The receptors shown here come from a woman in her sixties who had recovered from COVID-19.

J is TRBJ1-1 and V is TRBV19; 7 nucleotides match TRBD1. This CDR3 is 13 amino acids long. Trimming removed 5 bases from V and 3 bases from J; junction bases left unmatched: 3. Germline CDR1 and CDR2: LNHDA and SQIVND (reference sequence). The CDR3 reads CASSSGQYTEAFF. DNA for the CDR3: TGTGCCAGTAGTTCGGGACAGTACACTGAAGCTTTCTTT.

The chain uses TRBV11-1 and TRBJ2-7, with 9 bases fitting TRBD1. The germline V gene has CDR1 SGHAT and CDR2 FQDESV (reference sequence). The CDR3 sequence is 14 residues long. The V segment lost 5 bases and the J segment 7 bases; nucleotides outside the gene matches: 9. DNA for the CDR3: TGTGCCAGCAGCGTAACCGACAGGGGGTTAGAGCAGTACTTC. As protein: CASSVTDRGLEQYF.